This TCR beta chain was identified during a study of blood T cell repertoires in COVID-19. Trimming stripped 2 bases from V and 2 bases from J, with 16 bases between. The CDR3 runs to 17 residues. Per germline, CDR1 KGHSH and CDR2 LQKENI. Only in-frame clones appear in the TCRdb table, and some are missing; sequencing was by immunoSEQ multiplex PCR. The table lists hundreds of thousands of clones, roughly 85% of them singletons. The chain links TRBV18 to TRBJ1-3; D is perhaps TRBD1 (6 bases). Source material: peripheral blood. The origin of this receptor is a woman between 25 and 40 years old with active or convalescent COVID-19. The CDR3 here is CASSPAGAKLTGNTIYF. The DNA of the CDR3 is TGTGCCAGCTCACCAGCGGGGGCGAAATTAACTGGAAACACCATATATTTT.